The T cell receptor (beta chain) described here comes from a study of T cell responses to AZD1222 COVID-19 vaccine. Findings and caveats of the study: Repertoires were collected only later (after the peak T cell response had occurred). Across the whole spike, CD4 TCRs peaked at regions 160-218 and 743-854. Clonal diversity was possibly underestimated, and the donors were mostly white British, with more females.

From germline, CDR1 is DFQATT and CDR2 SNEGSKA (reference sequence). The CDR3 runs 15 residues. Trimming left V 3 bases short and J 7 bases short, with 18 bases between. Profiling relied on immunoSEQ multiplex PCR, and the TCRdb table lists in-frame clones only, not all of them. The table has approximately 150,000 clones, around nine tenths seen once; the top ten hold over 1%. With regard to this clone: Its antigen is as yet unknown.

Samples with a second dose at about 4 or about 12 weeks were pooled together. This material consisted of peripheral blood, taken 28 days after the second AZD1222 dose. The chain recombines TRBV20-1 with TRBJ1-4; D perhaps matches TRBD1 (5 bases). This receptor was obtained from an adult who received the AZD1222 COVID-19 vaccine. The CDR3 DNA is TGCAGTGCTAGTCCCCACAGGTTGGGGCGTGAAAAACTGTTTTTT. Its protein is CSASPHRLGREKLFF.